The next 18 T cell receptor beta chains were all read from a single sample in a study of metastatic and nonmetastatic thyroid tumors. Nobody among the patients had been given any treatment before thyroid surgery. TCRdb ran MiXCR on the PCR reads. The table records tens of thousands of clones, around 23% of them present only once. Sequencing was performed on blood. The receptors come from a male donor with papillary thyroid cancer or a benign thyroid nodule (not recorded which). Some clones in this sample may be carry-over from other donors' samples.

The chain combines TRBV4-1 with TRBJ1-5, with a possible D match to TRBD1 (5 bases). Germline V gives CDR1 MGHRA, CDR2 YSYEKL. Trimming took off 0 bases at V and 6 bases at J, with 18 bases between the two ends. This CDR3 region has 17 residues. The DNA of the CDR3 is TGCGCCAGCAGCCAAGATCCTCATCAGGGAGTCGGTCAGCCCCAGCATTTT. Translating it yields CASSQDPHQGVGQPQHF.

This clone occurred once. J is TRBJ2-7 and V is TRBV30, with TRBD2 matching 13 bases. The junction had 3 bases not matched to a gene; V was cut back by 0 bases and J by 1 base. CDR1 is GTSNPN and CDR2 is SVGIG in the germline V gene (reference sequence). The CDR3 is 16 residues long. The CDR3 reads CAWSVLAGGLSYEQYF. Here the CDR3 DNA reads TGTGCCTGGAGTGTACTAGCGGGAGGGCTATCCTACGAGCAGTACTTC. Supplemented by reference TRBV30 and TRBJ2-7, the full variable domain reads SQTIHQWPATLVQPVGSPLSLECTVEGTSNPNLYWYRQAAGRGLQLLFYSVGIGQISSEVPQNLSASRPQDRQFILSSKKLLLSDSGFYLCAWSVLAGGLSYEQYFGPGTRLTVT.

The rearrangement joins TRBV28 to TRBJ1-6; D may be TRBD1 (5 bases). CDR1 is MDHEN and CDR2 is SYDVKM in the germline V gene. Trimming removed 6 bases at V and 6 bases at J, with 21 bases between. The CDR3 is 17 residues long. CDR3 in DNA: TGTGCCAGCAGCCGTAGAGAAGGGACCGCAGCTAATTCACCCCTCCACTTT. Amino acids: CASSRREGTAANSPLHF.

This clone is categorized as medium-sized. The chain carries TRBV6-1 and TRBJ1-1, with D tentatively TRBD1 (6 bases). Germline V gives CDR1 MNHNS, CDR2 SASEGT. CDR3 length: 15 amino acids. V was clipped by 4 bases and J by 3 bases, with 15 bases between them. The CDR3 region has the DNA TGTGCCAGCAGTGCGATACCACAGGGACACACTGAAGCTTTCTTT. Residues: CASSAIPQGHTEAFF.

V gene TRBV3-1 combines with J gene TRBJ1-1, with 7 bases fitting TRBD1. The length of the CDR3 is 16 residues. The germline V gene encodes CDR1 LGHDT and CDR2 YNNKEL (reference sequence). V shed 4 bases, J shed 0 bases, and the junction held 8 bases outside the gene matches. The CDR3 sequence: CASSLTGARLNTEAFF. DNA of the CDR3: TGTGCCAGCAGCCTCACAGGGGCACGACTGAACACTGAAGCTTTCTTT.

At least ten counts were recorded for this clone. The gene calls are TRBV28 and TRBJ2-2; TRBD2 aligns across 10 bases. The germline CDR1 and CDR2 sequences are MDHEN and SYDVKM. The CDR3 spans 15 residues. V trimming: 4 bases; J trimming: 5 bases; junction bases outside the gene matches: 4. Here the CDR3 reads CASSSSGSRTGELFF. The CDR3 DNA follows: TGTGCCAGCAGTTCTAGCGGGAGCCGGACCGGGGAGCTGTTTTTT.

This clone has ten or more counts. Its ends do not fully match the called genes, so a read error is possible. This rearrangement joins TRBV29-1 to TRBJ2-7; D may be TRBD2 (6 bases). Germline V gene lookup returns CDR1 SQVTM and CDR2 ANQGSEA. The CDR3 totals 14 residues. Written as DNA, the CDR3 is TGCGGCGTTGAAGATCCCGGGAGTAACTACGAGCAGTACTTC. Protein product: CGVEDPGSNYEQYF.

This chain joins TRBV25-1 and TRBJ2-2, with 11 bases fitting TRBD1. From germline, CDR1 is MGHDK and CDR2 SYGVNS. The V and J ends lost 3 bases and 6 bases, in that order; junction bases with no gene match: 3. This CDR3 region has 15 residues. CDR3 DNA: TGTGCCAGCAGTGAGGGACAGGGGGAAGCCGGGGAGCTGTTTTTT. Translated, it gives CASSEGQGEAGELFF.

This clone was seen a few times. This chain uses TRBV5-6 with TRBJ1-1; D gene uncertain. Trimming pared 4 bases from V and 0 bases from J, leaving 7 bases between. Germline CDR1 is SGHDT and CDR2 is YYEEEE. The CDR3 runs 13 residues. The CDR3 sequence is CASSLTMNTEAFF. CDR3 in DNA: TGTGCCAGCAGCCTGACCATGAACACTGAAGCTTTCTTT.

Only a few counts were recorded for this clone. V and J are TRBV27 and TRBJ2-7, with D maybe TRBD1 (5 bases). Germline V gene lookup returns CDR1 MNHEY and CDR2 SMNVEV (reference sequence). The CDR3 totals 13 residues. V was cut by 4 bases and J by 3 bases, with 10 bases left in between. The CDR3 DNA sequence: TGTGCCAGCAGTTCCGTGGACATCTACGAGCAGTACTTC. It encodes CASSSVDIYEQYF.

The genes are TRBV13 and TRBJ1-2; TRBD1 might be the D (5 bases). V lost 7 bases and J lost 4, with 13 bases in between. The CDR3 length is 13 residues. Germline V CDR1 and CDR2: PRHDT, FYEKMQ (reference sequence). CDR3: CASTKVGVYGYTF. The DNA for the CDR3 is TGTGCCAGCACAAAGGTGGGGGTCTATGGCTACACCTTC.

This clone showed up many times. The V and J genes are TRBV28 and TRBJ2-7; no firm D call. This CDR3 region has 11 residues. Germline V gives CDR1 MDHEN, CDR2 SYDVKM. V lost 3 bases to trimming and J lost 6 bases, with 6 bases between them. The CDR3 coding sequence is TGTGCCAGCAGTTTCGTCGGCGAGCAGTACTTC. Amino acid sequence: CASSFVGEQYF.

V usage is TRBV7-9 and J usage is TRBJ2-7; TRBD1 agrees at 8 bases. The CDR3 covers 15 residues. Germline assignment: CDR1 SEHNR and CDR2 FQNEAQ (reference sequence). With 1 base clipped from V and 6 bases from J, the junction kept 8 bases outside the gene matches. Here the CDR3 DNA reads TGTGCCAGCAGCTTAGACAGCGACAGGGGCTTCGAGCAGTACTTC. This translates into CASSLDSDRGFEQYF.

In this sample, this clone turned up many times. The V and J genes are TRBV19 and TRBJ1-2; no clear D. This CDR3 is built from 13 residues. The V end was cut by 10 bases, the J end by 1 base, with 13 bases between. Germline CDR1 is LNHDA and CDR2 is SQIVND (reference sequence). DNA for the CDR3: TGTGCCACTTCGGATCTCCGTAACTATGGCTACACCTTC. Its protein product is CATSDLRNYGYTF.

The sample holds many counts of this clone. The V call is TRBV2, the J call TRBJ2-6; perhaps D is TRBD1 or TRBD2 (5 bases each). Germline CDR1 SNHLY, CDR2 FYNNEI. V lost 6 bases, J lost 2 bases, and 17 bases lay in between. This CDR3 spans 17 amino acids. CDR3 amino acids: CASSGADSPTGANVLTF. The CDR3 bases are TGTGCCAGCAGCGGGGCAGATTCCCCCACTGGGGCCAACGTCCTGACTTTC.

This clone has just one count. The chain carries TRBV20-1 and TRBJ2-7, with TRBD1 matching over 11 bases. After removal of 3 bases from V and 5 bases from J, the junction contained 3 bases not matched to a gene. This CDR3 region has 13 residues. The germline gives CDR1 DFQATT, CDR2 SNEGSKA (reference sequence). CDR3 amino acids: CSARGQGEHEQYF. CDR3 DNA: TGCAGTGCTAGGGGACAGGGGGAACACGAGCAGTACTTC.

By proportion, this clone is medium-sized. This sequence joins TRBV12-3 or TRBV12-4 and TRBJ2-7, with TRBD2 identical over 13 bases. The CDR3 runs 15 residues. Trimming removed 7 bases from V and 4 bases from J; junction bases left unmatched: 7. CDR3 DNA: TGTGCCAGCACCAAGGGACTAGCGGGACTATACGAGCAGTACTTC. Translated, it gives CASTKGLAGLYEQYF.

This clone was observed many times. A much larger clone sits a single nucleotide away, making a read error possible. V and J are TRBV5-1 and TRBJ2-5, with TRBD2 identical over 14 bases. CDR1 and CDR2 from the germline V gene are SGHRS and YFSETQ. The CDR3 is 18 amino acids. With V trimmed by 7 bases and J by 0 bases, 11 bases remained unmatched. CDR3 loop: CASGLPGLAGDNQETQYF. Here the CDR3 DNA reads TGCGCCAGCGGCCTTCCGGGACTAGCGGGAGATAACCAAGAGACCCAGTACTTC.